The rows below give T cell receptor beta chains drawn from one sample of a study of vaccination effects on CD4 cells after COVID-19. Their target antigens are unknown. TCRdb's copy holds only in-frame clones and misses some; the assay was immunoSEQ multiplex PCR. The sample carries about 73,000 clones, around 74% recorded once. The sample consisted of CD4+ T cells from PBMCs cultured with HCoV-NL63 spike peptides, taken before COVID-19 vaccination. These TCRs come from a human donor who received a COVID-19 vaccine. Both conserved end residues are part of each CDR3. Each record gives: D gene, V gene, J gene, clone size, CDR3 protein, CDR3 DNA. The D gene is left open where the match is weak. The listing skips clone size in some rows; elsewhere it reads once, few, many or a size class.

D gene: TRBD1; V gene: TRBV4-1; J gene: TRBJ1-4; clone size: -; CDR3 protein: CASSQGTGGRGNEKLFF; CDR3 DNA: TGCGCCAGCAGCCAAGGGACAGGGGGTCGGGGTAATGAAAAACTGTTTTTT
D gene: -; V gene: TRBV11-2; J gene: TRBJ1-1; clone size: -; CDR3 protein: CASTPTQGSLEAFF; CDR3 DNA: TGTGCCAGCACCCCCACCCAGGGGTCTCTTGAAGCTTTCTTT
D gene: -; V gene: TRBV5-5; J gene: TRBJ1-5; clone size: -; CDR3 protein: CASSLGLQGHQPQHF; CDR3 DNA: TGTGCCAGCAGCTTGGGGCTTCAGGGCCATCAGCCCCAGCATTTT
D gene: -; V gene: TRBV19; J gene: TRBJ2-2; clone size: -; CDR3 protein: CASSLGQTNTGELFF; CDR3 DNA: TGTGCCAGTAGTTTAGGGCAGACGAACACCGGGGAGCTGTTTTTT
D gene: -; V gene: TRBV5-1; J gene: TRBJ2-2; clone size: -; CDR3 protein: CASSLGAGTNTGELFF; CDR3 DNA: TGCGCCAGCAGCTTGGGGGCGGGGACGAACACCGGGGAGCTGTTTTTT
D gene: TRBD2; V gene: TRBV3-1/TRBV3-2; J gene: TRBJ2-3; clone size: few; CDR3 protein: CASSRWLAGLTDTQYF; CDR3 DNA: TGTGCCAGCAGCCGTTGGTTAGCGGGGCTCACAGATACGCAGTATTTT
D gene: TRBD1; V gene: TRBV15; J gene: TRBJ1-6; clone size: -; CDR3 protein: CATSSHRQGNSPLHF; CDR3 DNA: TGTGCCACCAGCAGCCACCGACAGGGGAATTCACCCCTCCACTTT
D gene: TRBD2; V gene: TRBV7-2; J gene: TRBJ2-1; clone size: -; CDR3 protein: CASSLRGGGGRNEQFF; CDR3 DNA: TGTGCCAGCAGCTTACGCGGCGGGGGGGGCAGGAATGAGCAGTTCTTC
D gene: TRBD1; V gene: TRBV30; J gene: TRBJ1-6; clone size: -; CDR3 protein: CAWSPGQGYNSPLHF; CDR3 DNA: TGTGCCTGGAGTCCGGGACAGGGTTATAATTCACCCCTCCACTTT
D gene: -; V gene: TRBV6-5; J gene: TRBJ2-3; clone size: -; CDR3 protein: CASSYSSGRQPDTQYF; CDR3 DNA: TGTGCCAGCAGTTACTCCTCGGGACGGCAGCCAGATACGCAGTATTTT
D gene: TRBD1; V gene: TRBV10-2; J gene: TRBJ1-5; clone size: -; CDR3 protein: CASSDGQGAGNQPQHF; CDR3 DNA: TGCGCCAGCAGTGATGGGCAGGGGGCAGGTAATCAGCCCCAGCATTTT
D gene: -; V gene: TRBV12-3/TRBV12-4; J gene: TRBJ1-1; clone size: -; CDR3 protein: CASRPSTLVGAFF; CDR3 DNA: TGTGCCAGCAGGCCCTCCACGCTGGTTGGGGCTTTCTTT
D gene: -; V gene: TRBV7-3; J gene: TRBJ1-1; clone size: -; CDR3 protein: CASCSGPHTEAFF; CDR3 DNA: TGTGCCAGCTGCTCCGGGCCTCACACTGAAGCTTTCTTT
D gene: TRBD2; V gene: TRBV3-1/TRBV3-2; J gene: TRBJ2-5; clone size: -; CDR3 protein: CASSPFSGGEETQYF; CDR3 DNA: TGTGCCAGCAGCCCCTTTAGCGGGGGGGAAGAGACCCAGTACTTC
D gene: -; V gene: TRBV19; J gene: TRBJ2-3; clone size: -; CDR3 protein: CASRLIGGTSTDTQYF; CDR3 DNA: TGTGCCAGTAGGCTTATCGGGGGTACTAGCACAGATACGCAGTATTTT
D gene: -; V gene: TRBV5-1; J gene: TRBJ1-3; clone size: -; CDR3 protein: CASSLNPQAFRSGNTIYF; CDR3 DNA: TGCGCCAGCAGCTTGAATCCACAGGCATTTCGCTCTGGAAACACCATATATTTT
D gene: TRBD1; V gene: TRBV18; J gene: TRBJ1-6; clone size: -; CDR3 protein: CASSPRDRGFNSPLHF; CDR3 DNA: TGTGCCAGCTCACCCCGGGACAGGGGGTTTAATTCACCCCTCCACTTT
D gene: TRBD1; V gene: TRBV4-1; J gene: TRBJ1-6; clone size: -; CDR3 protein: CASSQIGTGKNSPLHF; CDR3 DNA: TGCGCCAGCAGCCAAATCGGGACAGGGAAAAATTCACCCCTCCACTTT
D gene: -; V gene: TRBV29-1; J gene: TRBJ1-1; clone size: -; CDR3 protein: CSARSPFEGRLDTEAFF; CDR3 DNA: TGCAGCGCCCGATCCCCCTTCGAAGGACGCCTAGACACTGAAGCTTTCTTT
D gene: -; V gene: TRBV19; J gene: TRBJ2-3; clone size: -; CDR3 protein: CASSIGGPRLTDTQYF; CDR3 DNA: TGTGCCAGTAGTATTGGAGGTCCCCGACTCACAGATACGCAGTATTTT
D gene: -; V gene: TRBV7-3; J gene: TRBJ1-1; clone size: -; CDR3 protein: CASSLTVNTEAFF; CDR3 DNA: TGTGCCAGCAGCTTAACGGTTAACACTGAAGCTTTCTTT
D gene: -; V gene: TRBV5-1; J gene: TRBJ2-1; clone size: -; CDR3 protein: CASSLQYGNDEQFF; CDR3 DNA: TGCGCCAGCAGCCTCCAATACGGCAACGATGAGCAGTTCTTC
D gene: TRBD2; V gene: TRBV7-2; J gene: TRBJ2-5; clone size: -; CDR3 protein: CASSFWGLAGVETQYF; CDR3 DNA: TGTGCCAGCAGCTTTTGGGGACTAGCGGGGGTGGAGACCCAGTACTTC
D gene: TRBD2; V gene: TRBV3-1/TRBV3-2; J gene: TRBJ2-3; clone size: -; CDR3 protein: CASSRTGTSLPSQYF; CDR3 DNA: TGTGCCAGCAGCCGAACCGGGACTAGCTTGCCATCGCAGTATTTT
D gene: TRBD2; V gene: TRBV10-1; J gene: TRBJ2-5; clone size: -; CDR3 protein: CASSDQGTSQETQYF; CDR3 DNA: TGCGCCAGCAGTGATCAGGGGACTAGCCAAGAGACCCAGTACTTC
D gene: -; V gene: TRBV28; J gene: TRBJ2-2; clone size: -; CDR3 protein: CASSGQYRGLLFF; CDR3 DNA: TGTGCCAGCAGTGGACAGTACCGGGGATTGCTGTTTTTT
D gene: -; V gene: TRBV9; J gene: TRBJ2-6; clone size: few; CDR3 protein: CASSSRGANTNSGANVLTF; CDR3 DNA: TGTGCCAGCAGTTCCAGAGGGGCCAATACTAACTCTGGGGCCAACGTCCTGACTTTC
D gene: TRBD1; V gene: TRBV5-8; J gene: TRBJ2-5; clone size: -; CDR3 protein: CASSFRTGTETQYF; CDR3 DNA: TGTGCCAGCAGCTTCAGGACAGGGACGGAGACCCAGTACTTC
D gene: TRBD1; V gene: TRBV4-1; J gene: TRBJ1-1; clone size: -; CDR3 protein: CASSQYDRVNTEAFF; CDR3 DNA: TGCGCCAGCAGCCAGTACGACAGGGTGAACACTGAAGCTTTCTTT
D gene: -; V gene: TRBV5-1; J gene: TRBJ1-2; clone size: -; CDR3 protein: CASSLGGFYGYTF; CDR3 DNA: TGCGCCAGCAGCTTGGGCGGATTCTATGGCTACACCTTC
D gene: -; V gene: TRBV7-9; J gene: TRBJ2-5; clone size: -; CDR3 protein: CASSPGLLQETQYF; CDR3 DNA: TGTGCCAGCAGCCCTGGCCTACTCCAAGAGACCCAGTACTTC
D gene: -; V gene: TRBV7-2; J gene: TRBJ1-5; clone size: -; CDR3 protein: CASSLEGQGNQPQHF; CDR3 DNA: TGTGCCAGCAGCTTAGAGGGGCAGGGGAATCAGCCCCAGCATTTT
D gene: -; V gene: TRBV6-2/TRBV6-3; J gene: TRBJ1-2; clone size: -; CDR3 protein: CASSPTGVGFGYTF; CDR3 DNA: TGTGCCAGCAGTCCCACGGGGGTTGGATTTGGCTACACCTTC
D gene: -; V gene: TRBV4-1; J gene: TRBJ2-3; clone size: once; CDR3 protein: CASSQEQNTQYF; CDR3 DNA: TGCGCCAGCAGCCAAGAGCAAAATACGCAGTATTTT
D gene: -; V gene: TRBV5-1; J gene: TRBJ1-3; clone size: -; CDR3 protein: CASSPAPESSGNTIYF; CDR3 DNA: TGCGCCAGCAGCCCAGCTCCCGAGAGCTCTGGAAACACCATATATTTT
D gene: -; V gene: TRBV18; J gene: TRBJ2-2; clone size: -; CDR3 protein: CASSPERNTGELFF; CDR3 DNA: TGTGCCAGCTCACCAGAACGGAACACCGGGGAGCTGTTTTTT
D gene: TRBD2; V gene: TRBV5-1; J gene: TRBJ2-1; clone size: -; CDR3 protein: CASSRNSGGSPYNEQFF; CDR3 DNA: TGCGCCAGCAGCCGGAACTCCGGGGGGTCGCCCTACAATGAGCAGTTCTTC
D gene: -; V gene: TRBV2; J gene: TRBJ1-5; clone size: -; CDR3 protein: CASSESGIDQPQHF; CDR3 DNA: TGTGCCAGCAGTGAATCAGGGATCGATCAGCCCCAGCATTTT
D gene: TRBD1; V gene: TRBV10-1; J gene: TRBJ1-4; clone size: few; CDR3 protein: CASQGQINEKLFF; CDR3 DNA: TGCGCCAGCCAGGGACAGATCAATGAAAAACTGTTTTTT
D gene: -; V gene: TRBV6-1; J gene: TRBJ2-2; clone size: -; CDR3 protein: CASSGGGRGGNTGELFF; CDR3 DNA: TGTGCCAGCAGTGGGGGTGGAAGGGGCGGGAACACCGGGGAGCTGTTTTTT
D gene: TRBD1; V gene: TRBV5-1; J gene: TRBJ2-2; clone size: -; CDR3 protein: CASSSGTANTGELFF; CDR3 DNA: TGCGCCAGCAGCTCCGGGACAGCGAACACCGGGGAGCTGTTTTTT
D gene: -; V gene: TRBV5-6; J gene: TRBJ1-6; clone size: -; CDR3 protein: CASSLAGSGNSPLHF; CDR3 DNA: TGTGCCAGCAGCTTAGCAGGGTCGGGTAATTCACCCCTCCACTTT
D gene: -; V gene: TRBV23-1; J gene: TRBJ1-1; clone size: -; CDR3 protein: CAPGLLITEAFF; CDR3 DNA: TGCGCCCCCGGACTGCTTATCACTGAAGCTTTCTTT
D gene: -; V gene: TRBV7-8; J gene: TRBJ2-3; clone size: -; CDR3 protein: CASGLNGLPSTDTQYF; CDR3 DNA: TGTGCCAGCGGCCTTAATGGTTTACCTAGCACAGATACGCAGTATTTT
D gene: TRBD1; V gene: TRBV18; J gene: TRBJ1-5; clone size: few; CDR3 protein: CASSPQGGAQPQHF; CDR3 DNA: TGTGCCAGCTCACCCCAGGGGGGAGCTCAGCCCCAGCATTTT
D gene: -; V gene: TRBV3-1/TRBV3-2; J gene: TRBJ2-5; clone size: -; CDR3 protein: CASSLFTGDLRTQYF; CDR3 DNA: TGTGCCAGCAGCCTCTTCACCGGGGACTTACGGACCCAGTACTTC